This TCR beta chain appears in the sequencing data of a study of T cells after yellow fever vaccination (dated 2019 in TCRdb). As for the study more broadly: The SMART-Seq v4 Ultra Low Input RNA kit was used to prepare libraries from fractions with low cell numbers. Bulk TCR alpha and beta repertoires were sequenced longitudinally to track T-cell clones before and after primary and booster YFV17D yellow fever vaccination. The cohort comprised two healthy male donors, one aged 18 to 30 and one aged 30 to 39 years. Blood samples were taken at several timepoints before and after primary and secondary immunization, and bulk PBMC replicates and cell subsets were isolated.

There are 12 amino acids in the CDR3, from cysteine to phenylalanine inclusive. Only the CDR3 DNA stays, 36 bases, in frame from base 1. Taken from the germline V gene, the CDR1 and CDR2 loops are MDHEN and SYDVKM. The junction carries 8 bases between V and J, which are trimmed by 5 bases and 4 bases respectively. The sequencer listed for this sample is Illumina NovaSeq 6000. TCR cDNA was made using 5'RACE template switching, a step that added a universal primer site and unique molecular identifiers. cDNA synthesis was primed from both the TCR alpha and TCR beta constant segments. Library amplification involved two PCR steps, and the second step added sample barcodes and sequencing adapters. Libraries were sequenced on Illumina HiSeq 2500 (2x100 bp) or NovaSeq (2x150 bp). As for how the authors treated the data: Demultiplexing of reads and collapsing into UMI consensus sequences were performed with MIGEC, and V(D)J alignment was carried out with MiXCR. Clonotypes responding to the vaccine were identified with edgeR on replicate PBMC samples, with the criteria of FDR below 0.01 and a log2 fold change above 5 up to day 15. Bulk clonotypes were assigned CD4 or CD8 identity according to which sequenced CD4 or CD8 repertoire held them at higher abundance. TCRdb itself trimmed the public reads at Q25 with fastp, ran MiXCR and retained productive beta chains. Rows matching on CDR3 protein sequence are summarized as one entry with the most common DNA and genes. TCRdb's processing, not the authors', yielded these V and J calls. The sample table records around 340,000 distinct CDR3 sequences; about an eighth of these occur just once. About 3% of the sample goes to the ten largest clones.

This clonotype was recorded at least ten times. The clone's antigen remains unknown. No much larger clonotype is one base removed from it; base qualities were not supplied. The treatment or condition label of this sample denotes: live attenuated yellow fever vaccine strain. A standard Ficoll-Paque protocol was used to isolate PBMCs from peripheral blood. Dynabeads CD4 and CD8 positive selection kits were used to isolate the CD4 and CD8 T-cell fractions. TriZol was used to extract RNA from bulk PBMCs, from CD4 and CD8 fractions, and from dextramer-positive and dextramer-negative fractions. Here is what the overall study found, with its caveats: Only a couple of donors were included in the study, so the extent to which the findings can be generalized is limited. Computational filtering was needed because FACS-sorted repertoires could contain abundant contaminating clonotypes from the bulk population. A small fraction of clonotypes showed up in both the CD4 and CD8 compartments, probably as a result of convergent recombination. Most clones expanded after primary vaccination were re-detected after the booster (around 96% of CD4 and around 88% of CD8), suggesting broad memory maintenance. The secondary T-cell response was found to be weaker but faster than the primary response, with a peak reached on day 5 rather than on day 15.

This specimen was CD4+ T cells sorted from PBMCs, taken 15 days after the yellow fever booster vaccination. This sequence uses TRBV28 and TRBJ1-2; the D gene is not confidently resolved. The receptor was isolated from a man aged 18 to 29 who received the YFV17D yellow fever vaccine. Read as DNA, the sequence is TGTGCCAGCAGTCTACGGATCTATGGCTACACCTTC. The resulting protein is CASSLRIYGYTF.